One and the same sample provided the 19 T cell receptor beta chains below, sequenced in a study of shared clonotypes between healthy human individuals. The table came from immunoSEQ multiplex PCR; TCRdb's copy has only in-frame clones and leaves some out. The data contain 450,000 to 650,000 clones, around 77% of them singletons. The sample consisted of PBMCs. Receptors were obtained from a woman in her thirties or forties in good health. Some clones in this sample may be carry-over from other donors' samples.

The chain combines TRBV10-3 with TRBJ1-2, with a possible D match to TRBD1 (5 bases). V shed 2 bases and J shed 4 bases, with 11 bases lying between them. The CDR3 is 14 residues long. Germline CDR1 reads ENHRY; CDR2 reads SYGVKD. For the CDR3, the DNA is TGTGCCATCAGTGAGCTACAGGAGTCCTATGGCTACACCTTC. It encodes CAISELQESYGYTF.

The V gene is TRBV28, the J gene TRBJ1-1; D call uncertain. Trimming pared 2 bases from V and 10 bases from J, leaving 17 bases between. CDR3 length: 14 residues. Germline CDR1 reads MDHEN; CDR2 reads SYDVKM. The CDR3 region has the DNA TGTGCCAGCAGTTTAACAAGGGCCGCAACGGGAGCTTTCTTT. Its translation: CASSLTRAATGAFF.

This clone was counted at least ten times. The CDR3: CASSQGFREETQYF. The DNA of the CDR3 is TGCGCCAGCAGCCAAGGATTCAGGGAAGAGACCCAGTACTTC. This chain connects TRBV4-1 to TRBJ2-5, with D perhaps matching TRBD1 (5 bases). Trimming took 1 base from V and 3 from J, leaving 9 bases between them. The CDR3 consists of 14 residues. Germline values: CDR1 MGHRA, CDR2 YSYEKL.

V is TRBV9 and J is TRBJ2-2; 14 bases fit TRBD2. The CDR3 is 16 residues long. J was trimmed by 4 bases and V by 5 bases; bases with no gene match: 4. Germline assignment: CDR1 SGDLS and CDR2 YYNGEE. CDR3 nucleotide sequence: TGTGCCAGCAGTCGTGGGACTAGCGGGAGCACCGGGGAGCTGTTTTTT. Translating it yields CASSRGTSGSTGELFF.

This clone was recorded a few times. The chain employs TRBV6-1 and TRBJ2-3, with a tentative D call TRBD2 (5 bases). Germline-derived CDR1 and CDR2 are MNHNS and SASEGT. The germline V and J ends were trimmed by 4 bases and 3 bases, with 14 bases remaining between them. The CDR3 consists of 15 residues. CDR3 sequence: CASSVERARTDTQYF. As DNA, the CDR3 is TGTGCCAGCAGTGTCGAGAGGGCCAGAACAGATACGCAGTATTTT.

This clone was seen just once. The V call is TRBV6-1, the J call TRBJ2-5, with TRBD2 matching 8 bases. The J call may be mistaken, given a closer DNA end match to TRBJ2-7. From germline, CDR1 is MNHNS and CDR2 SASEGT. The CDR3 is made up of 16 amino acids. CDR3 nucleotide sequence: TGTGCCAGCAGTGTATCGGGGGGGATAACGACGAACGAGCAGTACTTC. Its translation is CASSVSGGITTNEQYF.

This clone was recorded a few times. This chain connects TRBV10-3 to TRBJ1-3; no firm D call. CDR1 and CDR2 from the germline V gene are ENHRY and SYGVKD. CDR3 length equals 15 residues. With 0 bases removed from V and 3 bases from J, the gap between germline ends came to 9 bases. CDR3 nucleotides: TGTGCCATCAGTGAGTCTGCCCAGTTTGGAAACACCATATATTTT. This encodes CAISESAQFGNTIYF.

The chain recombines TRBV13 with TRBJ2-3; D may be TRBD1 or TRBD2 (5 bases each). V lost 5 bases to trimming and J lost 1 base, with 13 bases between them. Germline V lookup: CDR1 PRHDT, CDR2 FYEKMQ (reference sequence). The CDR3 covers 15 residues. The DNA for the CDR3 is TGTGCCAGCAGCCCGGGGCCTGACCGCACAGATACGCAGTATTTT. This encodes CASSPGPDRTDTQYF.

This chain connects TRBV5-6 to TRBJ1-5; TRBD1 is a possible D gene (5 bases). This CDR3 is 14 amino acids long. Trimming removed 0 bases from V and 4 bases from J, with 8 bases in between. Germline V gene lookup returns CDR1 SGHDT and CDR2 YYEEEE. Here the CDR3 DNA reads TGTGCCAGCAGCTTGGCCGGGGGAAATCAGCCCCAGCATTTT. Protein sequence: CASSLAGGNQPQHF.

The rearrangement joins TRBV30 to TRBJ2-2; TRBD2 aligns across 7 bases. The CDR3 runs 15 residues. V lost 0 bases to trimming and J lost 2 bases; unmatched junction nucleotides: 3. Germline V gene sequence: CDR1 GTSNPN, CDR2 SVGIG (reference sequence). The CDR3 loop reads CAWSVGGINTGELFF. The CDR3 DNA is TGTGCCTGGAGTGTGGGAGGGATTAACACCGGGGAGCTGTTTTTT.

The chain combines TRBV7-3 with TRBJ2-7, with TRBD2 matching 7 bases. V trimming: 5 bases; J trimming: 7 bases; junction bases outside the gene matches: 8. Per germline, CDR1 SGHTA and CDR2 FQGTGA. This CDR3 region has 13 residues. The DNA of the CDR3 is TGTGCCAGCAGCCCCGGGGGGAGTCTGGAGCAGTACTTC. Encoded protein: CASSPGGSLEQYF.

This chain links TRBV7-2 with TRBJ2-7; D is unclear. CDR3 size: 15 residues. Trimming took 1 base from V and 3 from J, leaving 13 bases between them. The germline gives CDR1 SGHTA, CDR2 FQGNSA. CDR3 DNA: TGTGCCAGCAGCTTAGGGGTGGGCGCCCACTACGAGCAGTACTTC. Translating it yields CASSLGVGAHYEQYF.

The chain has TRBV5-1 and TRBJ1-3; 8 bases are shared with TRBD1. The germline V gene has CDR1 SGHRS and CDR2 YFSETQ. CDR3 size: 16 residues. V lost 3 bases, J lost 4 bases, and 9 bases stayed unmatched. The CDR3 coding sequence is TGCGCCAGCAGCTCTACCACAGGGGGGACAGGAAACACCATATATTTT. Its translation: CASSSTTGGTGNTIYF.

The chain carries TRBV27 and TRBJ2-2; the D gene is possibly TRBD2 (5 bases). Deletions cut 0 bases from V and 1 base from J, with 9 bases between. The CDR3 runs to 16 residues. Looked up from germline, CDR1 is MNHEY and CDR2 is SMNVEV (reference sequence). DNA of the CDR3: TGTGCCAGCAGTTTATCCGGGGAATTGAACACCGGGGAGCTGTTTTTT. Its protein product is CASSLSGELNTGELFF.

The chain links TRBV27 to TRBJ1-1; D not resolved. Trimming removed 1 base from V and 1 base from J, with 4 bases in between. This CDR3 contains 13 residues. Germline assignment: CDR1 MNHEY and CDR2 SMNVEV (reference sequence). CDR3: CASSLFWNTEAFF. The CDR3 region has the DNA TGTGCCAGCAGTTTATTCTGGAACACTGAAGCTTTCTTT.

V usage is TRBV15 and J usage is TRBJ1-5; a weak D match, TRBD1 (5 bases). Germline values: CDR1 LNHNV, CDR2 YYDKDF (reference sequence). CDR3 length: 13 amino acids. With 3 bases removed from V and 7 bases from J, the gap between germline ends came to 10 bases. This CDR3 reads CATSRTAGQPQHF. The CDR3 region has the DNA TGTGCCACCAGCAGGACAGCCGGCCAGCCCCAGCATTTT.

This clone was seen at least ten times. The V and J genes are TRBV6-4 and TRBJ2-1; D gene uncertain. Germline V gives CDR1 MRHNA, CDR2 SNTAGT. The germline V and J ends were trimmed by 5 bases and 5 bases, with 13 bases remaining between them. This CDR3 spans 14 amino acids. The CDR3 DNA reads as TGTGCCAGCAGTCTGAACAGCCCGGACAATGAGCAGTTCTTC. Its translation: CASSLNSPDNEQFF.

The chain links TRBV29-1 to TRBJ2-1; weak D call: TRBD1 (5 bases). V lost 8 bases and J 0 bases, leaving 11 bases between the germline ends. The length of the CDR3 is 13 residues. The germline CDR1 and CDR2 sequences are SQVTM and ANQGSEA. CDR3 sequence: CSIDSYSYNEQFF. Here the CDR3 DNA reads TGCAGCATCGACAGCTACTCCTACAATGAGCAGTTCTTC.

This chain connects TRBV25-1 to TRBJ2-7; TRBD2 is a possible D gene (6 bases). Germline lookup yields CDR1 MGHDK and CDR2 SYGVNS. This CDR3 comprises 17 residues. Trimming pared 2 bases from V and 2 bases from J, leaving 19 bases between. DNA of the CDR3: TGTGCCAGCAGTGAAGCGGGAAGTCGAGGAGGGGCCTACGAGCAGTACTTC. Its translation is CASSEAGSRGGAYEQYF.